The 29 T cell receptor beta chains listed next were all sequenced from one sample in a study of regulatory T cells in long-lasting Graves disease. Time point given: newly diagnosed GD, antithyroid drugs for less than 3 months. The TCR library was made from RNA extracted from PBMCs. Both iRepertoire HTBI primers and Arm-PCR of CDR3 regions were used to build the TCR beta libraries. TCRdb recomputed calls from the multiplex PCR reads with MiXCR, one row per CDR3 protein. The repertoire consists of about 240,000 distinct CDR3 sequences, with around 20% occurring once and the leading ten covering 14%. The sample in question was peripheral blood mononuclear cells (PBMCs), obtained at new diagnosis, from a patient treated with antithyroid drugs. These receptors all come from a female donor with Graves disease.

This clonotype was detected only a few times. The V call is TRBV2, the J call TRBJ1-1; unclear D gene. The germline V and J ends were trimmed by 8 bases and 0 bases, with 10 bases remaining between them. Germline V gives CDR1 SNHLY, CDR2 FYNNEI. This CDR3 has 13 amino acids. The CDR3 nucleotides read TGTGCCAGCCTTATGGCGATGAACACTGAAGCTTTCTTT. This codes for CASLMAMNTEAFF.

As regards this clonotype: A single base separates this from a much larger clone, so it may be a read error. V gene TRBV10-3 combines with J gene TRBJ2-7; 8 bases match TRBD2. CDR1 and CDR2 (germline): ENHRY, SYGVKD. V dropped 3 bases and J dropped 7; count of bases not matched to a gene: 8. The CDR3 runs to 14 residues. The DNA of the CDR3 is TGTGCCATCAGTGAAGCGGGAGACTACAATGAGCAGTACTTC. Its protein product is CAISEAGDYNEQYF.

As regards this clonotype: One junction end disagrees with the germline gene, perhaps due to a read error. The chain combines TRBV6-1 with TRBJ2-5; D is uncertain. This CDR3 has 12 amino acids. Germline V gene lookup returns CDR1 MNHNS and CDR2 SASEGT. CDR3 amino acids: CVSSLLGETQYF. In DNA form, the CDR3 reads TGTGTCAGCAGTCTTCTTGGGGAGACCCAGTACTTC.

This clonotype was seen many times. The rearrangement uses TRBV6-1 and TRBJ1-5; 9 positions match TRBD1. This CDR3 has 17 residues. Trimming at V came to 6 bases and at J to 3 bases, leaving 12 bases not matched to a gene. Germline CDR1 MNHNS, CDR2 SASEGT. This CDR3 is CASRKKQGAVNNQPQHF. The CDR3, as DNA: TGTGCCAGCAGGAAAAAACAGGGGGCAGTAAACAATCAGCCCCAGCATTTT.

This clonotype was seen many times. The rearrangement uses TRBV11-2 and TRBJ2-3; a possible D gene is TRBD2 (6 bases). V lost 0 bases, J lost 0 bases, and 16 bases lay in between. CDR3 length: 18 amino acids. Germline V gene sequence: CDR1 SGHAT, CDR2 FQNNGV. In DNA form, the CDR3 reads TGTGCCAGCAGCTTAGATAGGTCGGCCAGCGGGAGCACAGATACGCAGTATTTT. Its translation is CASSLDRSASGSTDTQYF.

This clonotype was detected ten times or more. The chain combines TRBV20-1 with TRBJ2-1; TRBD2 matches at 8 bases. The CDR3 runs 16 residues. The germline CDR1 and CDR2 sequences are DFQATT and SNEGSKA (reference sequence). The junction had 9 bases not matched to a gene; V was cut back by 2 bases and J by 3 bases. CDR3 DNA: TGCAGTGCTAGACCCTCACTAGCGGAATACTACAATGAGCAGTTCTTC. It translates to CSARPSLAEYYNEQFF.

This clonotype showed up many times. The chain uses TRBV3-1 and TRBJ2-5; 7 bases match TRBD1. The CDR3 runs to 15 residues. CDR1 is LGHDT and CDR2 is YNNKEL in the germline V gene (reference sequence). The V and J ends lost 3 bases and 5 bases, in that order; junction bases with no gene match: 9. CDR3 DNA: TGTGCCAGCAGCCACCCCGCCGGGACAGTCGAGACCCAGTACTTC. Encoded protein: CASSHPAGTVETQYF.

This clonotype was detected only a few times. J is TRBJ1-1 and V is TRBV5-8, with 8 bases fitting TRBD1. Per the germline V gene, CDR1 is SGHTS and CDR2 is YDEGEE. V trimming: 0 bases; J trimming: 1 base; junction bases outside the gene matches: 5. The CDR3 totals 16 residues. CDR3 nucleotides: TGTGCCAGCAGCTTGGAACAGGGGGAGCAGAACACTGAAGCTTTCTTT. This sequence encodes CASSLEQGEQNTEAFF.

On this clonotype itself: A read error likely explains this, since a far larger clone differs by one base. The DNA for the CDR3 is TGTGCCAGCACCCCTTCCGGGGGGGGCTACAATGAGCAGCTCTTC. Residues: CASTPSGGGYNEQLF. This chain connects TRBV7-2 to TRBJ2-4, with 8 positions matching TRBD2. Per germline, CDR1 SGHTA and CDR2 FQGNSA. CDR3 length: 15 amino acids. Full variable domain (rest looked up from reference TRBV7-2 and TRBJ2-4): GAGVSQSPSNKVTEKGKDVELRCDPISGHTALYWYRQSLGQGLEFLIYFQGNSAPDKSGLPSDRFSAERTGGSVSTLTIQRTQQEDSAVYLCASTPSGGGYNEQLFGAGTRLSVL.

This clonotype has ten or more counts. The rearrangement links TRBV7-2 to TRBJ1-1; no clear D gene. The V and J ends lost 1 base and 1 base respectively, with 10 bases between them. The CDR3 length is 15 residues. CDR1 is SGHTA and CDR2 is FQGNSA in the germline V gene. CDR3: CASSLVGAGNTEAFF. CDR3 in DNA: TGTGCCAGCAGCTTAGTGGGTGCAGGGAACACTGAAGCTTTCTTT.

This clonotype was seen repeatedly, ten times or more. This sequence joins TRBV7-6 and TRBJ2-7; 10 bases line up with TRBD2. Germline-derived CDR1 and CDR2 are SGHVS and FNYEAQ. There are 15 residues in the CDR3. After removal of 2 bases from V and 5 bases from J, the junction contained 6 bases not matched to a gene. The CDR3 coding sequence is TGTGCCAGCAGCTTATATAGCGGGGGGAACAACGAGCAGTACTTC. This encodes CASSLYSGGNNEQYF.

This clonotype showed up many times. V gene TRBV18 combines with J gene TRBJ1-1, with D possibly being TRBD1 (6 bases). Germline CDR1 reads KGHSH; CDR2 reads LQKENI. The ends were cut back, 1 base at V and 1 base at J, with 10 bases in the middle. This CDR3 is built from 15 residues. In nucleotides, the CDR3 is TGTGCCAGCTCACCACAACCCAGGGGGAACACTGAAGCTTTCTTT. Translation: CASSPQPRGNTEAFF.

This clonotype has a count of ten or more. The chain combines TRBV7-2 with TRBJ2-7; D gene ambiguous. Deletions cut 4 bases from V and 2 bases from J, with 12 bases between. Germline V lookup: CDR1 SGHTA, CDR2 FQGNSA. The length of the CDR3 is 14 residues. CDR3 protein: CASSSETWPYEQYF. CDR3 DNA: TGTGCCAGCAGCTCCGAGACATGGCCCTACGAGCAGTACTTC.

The chain recombines TRBV7-3 with TRBJ2-2, with D possibly TRBD2 on 5 matching bases. Trimming cost V 0 bases and J 5 bases, with 10 bases left between them. From germline, CDR1 is SGHTA and CDR2 FQGTGA. The CDR3 consists of 15 residues. Here the CDR3 DNA reads TGTGCCAGCAGCTTAACGCTAGCTTGGACCGGGGAGCTGTTTTTT. It codes for CASSLTLAWTGELFF.

In its sample, this clonotype was seen many times. The chain combines TRBV6-2 or TRBV6-3 with TRBJ1-5; tentative D call: TRBD1 (5 bases). The CDR3 is 17 amino acids. The V end was cut by 4 bases, the J end by 5 bases, with 21 bases between. Germline V gene data show CDR1 as MNHEY and CDR2 as SVGEGT. The CDR3 is CASSFQTAVGVDQPQHF. CDR3 DNA sequence: TGTGCCAGCAGTTTCCAAACTGCCGTGGGGGTAGATCAGCCCCAGCATTTT.

This clonotype is a singleton in its sample. The V and J genes are TRBV3-2 and TRBJ2-1; the tabulated D call, TRBD2, remains unverified against the DNA. TRBV3-2 is a pseudogene. This CDR3 comprises 15 residues. CDR3 sequence (DNA): TGTGCCAGCAGCTCACATAGCGGCTCCTACAATGAGCAGTTCTTC. This translates into CASSSHSGSYNEQFF.

To note about this clonotype: A much larger clone is a single base away; this may be a read error. The CDR3 is CASSSRGGHEQYF. CDR3 nucleotide sequence: TGTGCCAGCAGCTCAAGGGGCGGCCACGAGCAGTACTTC. The rearrangement links TRBV6-1 to TRBJ2-7; D possibly corresponds to TRBD1 (5 bases). V lost 6 bases and J 5 bases, leaving 14 bases between the germline ends. This CDR3 region has 13 residues. Germline V gene sequence: CDR1 MNHNS, CDR2 SASEGT.

This clonotype was counted only a few times. The rearrangement links TRBV19 to TRBJ1-5; D may be TRBD1 (6 bases). The ends were cut back, 4 bases at V and 7 bases at J, with 14 bases in the middle. Germline values: CDR1 LNHDA, CDR2 SQIVND (reference sequence). The CDR3 is made up of 14 amino acids. CDR3 bases: TGTGCCAGTAGTACAGACAGGTCTGGGCAGCCCCAGCATTTT. It is translated as CASSTDRSGQPQHF.

The table lists this clonotype with many counts. This chain joins TRBV6-1 and TRBJ1-2, with 8 bases aligning to TRBD1. V was clipped by 10 bases and J by 6 bases; unmatched bases: 13. Looked up from germline, CDR1 is MNHNS and CDR2 is SASEGT. The CDR3 totals 14 residues. The CDR3 DNA reads as TGTGCCATCAGGCTCACAGGGGGTGCGCATGGCTACACCTTC. Translated: CAIRLTGGAHGYTF.

This clonotype was counted ten times or more. The chain is built from TRBV12-3 or TRBV12-4 and TRBJ1-4; 9 bases are shared with TRBD1. V gave up 5 bases and J gave up 7 bases; unmatched junction bases: 5. This CDR3 comprises 14 residues. This CDR3 is CASSTGGRVEKLFF. The CDR3 nucleotides read TGTGCCAGCAGTACAGGGGGCAGGGTTGAAAAACTGTTTTTT.

The J gene is TRBJ2-1, the V gene TRBV6-5; 12 nucleotides line up with TRBD2. This CDR3 contains 17 residues. CDR1 MNHEY and CDR2 SVGAGI come from the germline V gene. V lost 0 bases to trimming and J lost 8 bases; unmatched junction nucleotides: 8. The CDR3 DNA sequence: TGTGCCAGCAGTTACTCGCTGCTAGCGGGGGGGCTTGATGAGCAGTTCTTC. Its protein product is CASSYSLLAGGLDEQFF.

This clonotype was counted many times. The V call is TRBV5-1, the J call TRBJ2-4; either TRBD1 or TRBD2 may fit D (6 bases each). V was trimmed by 0 bases and J by 1 base, leaving 11 bases between them. There are 16 residues in the CDR3. Germline V gene lookup returns CDR1 SGHRS and CDR2 YFSETQ. For the CDR3, the DNA is TGCGCCAGCAGCTTGGCCGGGGGCATCGCCAAAAACATTCAGTACTTC. Residues: CASSLAGGIAKNIQYF.

This clonotype was found a few times. J is TRBJ2-7 and V is TRBV11-2, with D perhaps matching TRBD1 (7 bases). The ends were cut back, 5 bases at V and 4 bases at J, with 15 bases in the middle. CDR1 is SGHAT, CDR2 FQNNGV, per germline. This CDR3 region has 14 residues. Here the CDR3 DNA reads TGTGCCAGCAGCCGACAGGGCCGGGGGTACGAGCAGTACTTC. Protein product: CASSRQGRGYEQYF.

This clonotype came up many times. The V gene is TRBV7-9, the J gene TRBJ2-5, with 12 bases fitting TRBD1. This CDR3 has 16 amino acids. Germline V gene lookup returns CDR1 SEHNR and CDR2 FQNEAQ (reference sequence). The junction had 9 bases not matched to a gene; V was cut back by 5 bases and J by 5 bases. Here the CDR3 DNA reads TGTGCCAGCAGCGAATCCGGGACAGGGGGCGCGGAGACCCAGTACTTC. Protein sequence: CASSESGTGGAETQYF.

The rearrangement joins TRBV7-2 to TRBJ2-3; 11 positions match TRBD2. This CDR3 spans 16 amino acids. Germline V lookup: CDR1 SGHTA, CDR2 FQGNSA. V trimming: 1 base; J trimming: 5 bases; junction bases outside the gene matches: 5. CDR3 DNA: TGTGCCAGCAGCTTAGGTATAGCGGGGGGGCAAGATACGCAGTATTTT. Protein product: CASSLGIAGGQDTQYF.

This clonotype was observed a handful of times. The V call is TRBV7-2, the J call TRBJ2-2, with D hard to call. The CDR3 length is 15 residues. Trimming stripped 2 bases from V and 4 bases from J, with 11 bases between. Germline loops: CDR1 SGHTA, CDR2 FQGNSA. CDR3 sequence reads: CASSLSFIGTGELFF. The CDR3 DNA follows: TGTGCCAGCAGCTTATCATTTATTGGCACCGGGGAGCTGTTTTTT.

This clonotype came up many times. The rearrangement links TRBV5-1 to TRBJ2-2; 8 nucleotides align to TRBD1. The V gene's germline CDR1 is SGHRS and CDR2 YFSETQ. This CDR3 region has 16 residues. The V and J ends lost 4 bases and 6 bases, in that order; junction bases with no gene match: 11. The CDR3 coding sequence is TGCGCCAGCAGCCAGACAGGGGCGCAGGGTCCCGGGGAGCTGTTTTTT. Encoded protein: CASSQTGAQGPGELFF.

This clonotype was counted ten times or more. J is TRBJ2-3 and V is TRBV19; no firm D call. This CDR3 is 12 amino acids long. The V gene's germline CDR1 is LNHDA and CDR2 SQIVND (reference sequence). V was pared by 6 bases and J by 6 bases, with 10 bases between. The CDR3 DNA reads TGTGCCAGTAGGAAATCTGGCGATACGCAGTATTTT. Amino acids: CASRKSGDTQYF.

The chain combines TRBV20-1 with TRBJ1-1, with D uncertain. V lost 0 bases, J lost 3 bases, and 11 bases lay in between. The germline gives CDR1 DFQATT, CDR2 SNEGSKA (reference sequence). The CDR3 extends over 14 amino acids. CDR3: CSARDYPWDTEAFF. DNA of the CDR3: TGCAGTGCTAGAGATTACCCTTGGGACACTGAAGCTTTCTTT.